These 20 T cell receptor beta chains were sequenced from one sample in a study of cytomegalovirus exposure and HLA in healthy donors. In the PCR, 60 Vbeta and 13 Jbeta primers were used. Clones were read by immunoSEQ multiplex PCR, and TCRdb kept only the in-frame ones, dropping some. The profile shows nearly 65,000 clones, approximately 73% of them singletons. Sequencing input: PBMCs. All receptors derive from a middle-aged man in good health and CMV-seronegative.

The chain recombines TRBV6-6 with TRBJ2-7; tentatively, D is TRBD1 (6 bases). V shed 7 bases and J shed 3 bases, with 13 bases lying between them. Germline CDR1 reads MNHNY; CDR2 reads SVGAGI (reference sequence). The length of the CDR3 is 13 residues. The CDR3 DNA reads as TGTGCCAGCACCCAGGGACACCTCTACGAGCAGTACTTC. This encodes CASTQGHLYEQYF.

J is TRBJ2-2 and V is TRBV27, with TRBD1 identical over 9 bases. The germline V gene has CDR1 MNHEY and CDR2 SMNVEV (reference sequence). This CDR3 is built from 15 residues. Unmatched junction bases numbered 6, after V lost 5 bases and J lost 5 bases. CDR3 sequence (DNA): TGTGCCAGCAGTCTAAACAGGGGGCGAACCGGGGAGCTGTTTTTT. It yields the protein CASSLNRGRTGELFF.

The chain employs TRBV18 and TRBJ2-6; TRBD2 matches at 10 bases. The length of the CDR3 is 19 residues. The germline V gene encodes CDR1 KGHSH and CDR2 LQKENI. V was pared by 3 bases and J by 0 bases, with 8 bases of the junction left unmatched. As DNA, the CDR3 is TGTGCCAGCTCACCGGGGCTAGCGGGGGTAAGCTCTGGGGCCAACGTCCTGACTTTC. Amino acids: CASSPGLAGVSSGANVLTF.

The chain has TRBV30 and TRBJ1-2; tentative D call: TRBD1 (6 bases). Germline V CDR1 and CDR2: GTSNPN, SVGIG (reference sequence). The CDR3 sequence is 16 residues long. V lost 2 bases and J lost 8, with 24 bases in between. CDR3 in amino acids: CAWSQDFSRGVGGYTF. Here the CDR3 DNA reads TGTGCCTGGAGTCAAGATTTCTCCAGGGGTGTTGGGGGCTACACCTTC.

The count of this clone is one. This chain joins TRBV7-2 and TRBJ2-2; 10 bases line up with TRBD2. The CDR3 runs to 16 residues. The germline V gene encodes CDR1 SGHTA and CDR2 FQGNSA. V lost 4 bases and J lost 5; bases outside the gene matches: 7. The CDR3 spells CASSSGGAGGTGELFF. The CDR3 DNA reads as TGTGCCAGCAGCTCTGGGGGAGCGGGGGGGACCGGGGAGCTGTTTTTT.

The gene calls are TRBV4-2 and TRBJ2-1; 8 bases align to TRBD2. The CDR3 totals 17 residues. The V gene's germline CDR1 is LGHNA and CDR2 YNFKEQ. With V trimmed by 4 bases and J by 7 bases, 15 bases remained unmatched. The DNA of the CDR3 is TGTGCCAGCAGCCGTTCAACCTTAGCGGGGATGGAGAATGAGCAGTTCTTC. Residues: CASSRSTLAGMENEQFF.

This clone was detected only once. CDR3 nucleotide sequence: TGTGCCAGCCTGGGGACAGGGGGCATGAACACTGAAGCTTTCTTT. Amino acids: CASLGTGGMNTEAFF. This rearrangement joins TRBV2 to TRBJ1-1; 12 bases are shared with TRBD1. Germline CDR1 SNHLY, CDR2 FYNNEI. The trim removed 8 bases at V and 0 bases at J, leaving 4 bases unmatched. This CDR3 comprises 15 residues.

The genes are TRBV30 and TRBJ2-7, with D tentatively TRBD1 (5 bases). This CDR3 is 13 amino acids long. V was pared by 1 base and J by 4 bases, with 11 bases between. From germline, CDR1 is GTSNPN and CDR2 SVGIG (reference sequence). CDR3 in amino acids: CAWSGTGIYEQYF. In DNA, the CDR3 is TGTGCCTGGAGTGGAACAGGAATATACGAGCAGTACTTC. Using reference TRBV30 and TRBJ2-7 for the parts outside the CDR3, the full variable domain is SQTIHQWPATLVQPVGSPLSLECTVEGTSNPNLYWYRQAAGRGLQLLFYSVGIGQISSEVPQNLSASRPQDRQFILSSKKLLLSDSGFYLCAWSGTGIYEQYFGPGTRLTVT.

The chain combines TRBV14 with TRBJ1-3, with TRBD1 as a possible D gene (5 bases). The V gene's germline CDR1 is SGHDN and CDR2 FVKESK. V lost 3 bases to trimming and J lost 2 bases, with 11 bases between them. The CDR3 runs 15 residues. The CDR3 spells CASSHRGGTGNTIYF. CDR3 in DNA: TGTGCCAGCAGCCATCGGGGGGGTACTGGAAACACCATATATTTT. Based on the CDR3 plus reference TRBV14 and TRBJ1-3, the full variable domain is EAGVTQFPSHSVIEKGQTVTLRCDPISGHDNLYWYRRVMGKEIKFLLHFVKESKQDESGMPNNRFLAERTGGTYSTLKVQPAELEDSGVYFCASSHRGGTGNTIYFGEGSWLTVV.

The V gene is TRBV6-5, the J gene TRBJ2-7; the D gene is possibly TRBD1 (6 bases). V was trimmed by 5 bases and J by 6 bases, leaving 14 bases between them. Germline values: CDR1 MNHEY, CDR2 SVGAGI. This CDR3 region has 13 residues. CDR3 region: CASSRSRGGEQYF. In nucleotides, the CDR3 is TGTGCCAGCAGTAGATCCAGGGGTGGCGAGCAGTACTTC.

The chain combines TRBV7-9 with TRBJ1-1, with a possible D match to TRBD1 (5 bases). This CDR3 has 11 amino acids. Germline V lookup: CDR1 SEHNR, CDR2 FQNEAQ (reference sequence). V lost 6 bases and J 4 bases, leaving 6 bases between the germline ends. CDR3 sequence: CASRGPTEAFF. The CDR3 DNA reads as TGTGCCAGCAGGGGGCCCACTGAAGCTTTCTTT. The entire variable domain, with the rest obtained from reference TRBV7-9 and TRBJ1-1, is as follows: DTGVSQNPRHKITKRGQNVTFRCDPISEHNRLYWYRQTLGQGPEFLTYFQNEAQLEKSRLLSDRFSAERPKGSFSTLEIQRTEQGDSAMYLCASRGPTEAFFGQGTRLTVV.

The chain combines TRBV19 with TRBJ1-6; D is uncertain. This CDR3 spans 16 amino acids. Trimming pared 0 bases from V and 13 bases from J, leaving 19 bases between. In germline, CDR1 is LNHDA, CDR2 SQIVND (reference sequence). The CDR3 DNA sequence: TGTGCCAGTAGTATAGATCCCCCTCGGTGGAGCTTCCCCCTCCACTTT. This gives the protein CASSIDPPRWSFPLHF. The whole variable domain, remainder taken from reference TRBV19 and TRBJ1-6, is DGGITQSPKYLFRKEGQNVTLSCEQNLNHDAMYWYRQDPGQGLRLIYYSQIVNDFQKGDIAEGYSVSREKKESFPLTVTSAQKNPTAFYLCASSIDPPRWSFPLHFGNGTRLTVT.

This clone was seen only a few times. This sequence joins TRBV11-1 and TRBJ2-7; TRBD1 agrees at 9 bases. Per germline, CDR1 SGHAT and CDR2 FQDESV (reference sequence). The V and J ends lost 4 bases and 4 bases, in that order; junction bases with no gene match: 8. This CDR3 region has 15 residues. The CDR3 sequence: CASSSPGTGSYEQYF. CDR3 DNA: TGTGCCAGCAGCTCCCCCGGGACAGGGAGTTACGAGCAGTACTTC.

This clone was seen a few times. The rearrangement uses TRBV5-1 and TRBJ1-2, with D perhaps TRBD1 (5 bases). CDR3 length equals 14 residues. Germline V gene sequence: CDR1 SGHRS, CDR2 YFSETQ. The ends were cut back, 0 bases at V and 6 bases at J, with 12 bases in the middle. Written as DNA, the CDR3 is TGCGCCAGCAGCTTGGCCTTAGGGGAGGATGGCTACACCTTC. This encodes CASSLALGEDGYTF.

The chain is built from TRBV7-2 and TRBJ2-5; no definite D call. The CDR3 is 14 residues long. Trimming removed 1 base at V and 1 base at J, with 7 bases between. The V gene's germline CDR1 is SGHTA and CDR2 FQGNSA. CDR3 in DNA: TGTGCCAGCAGCTTAGGGCTGCTCCAAGAGACCCAGTACTTC. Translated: CASSLGLLQETQYF.

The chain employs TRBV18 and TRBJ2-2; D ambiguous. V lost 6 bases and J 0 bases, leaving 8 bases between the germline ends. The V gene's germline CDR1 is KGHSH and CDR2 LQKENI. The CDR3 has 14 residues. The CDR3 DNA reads TGTGCCAGCTCCGAGCTAGCGAACACCGGGGAGCTGTTTTTT. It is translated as CASSELANTGELFF.

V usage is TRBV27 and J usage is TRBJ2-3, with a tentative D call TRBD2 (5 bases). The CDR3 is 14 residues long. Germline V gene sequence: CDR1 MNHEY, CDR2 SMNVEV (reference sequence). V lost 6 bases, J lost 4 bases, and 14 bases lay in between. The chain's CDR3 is CASRPWRTPDTQYF. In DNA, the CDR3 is TGTGCCAGCAGACCTTGGAGGACCCCAGATACGCAGTATTTT.

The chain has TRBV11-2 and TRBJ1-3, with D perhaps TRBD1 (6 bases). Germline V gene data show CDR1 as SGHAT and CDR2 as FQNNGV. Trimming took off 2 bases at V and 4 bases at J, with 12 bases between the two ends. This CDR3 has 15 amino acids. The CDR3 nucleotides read TGTGCCAGCAGCTTAAGTGGGACAATCGGAAACACCATATATTTT. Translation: CASSLSGTIGNTIYF.

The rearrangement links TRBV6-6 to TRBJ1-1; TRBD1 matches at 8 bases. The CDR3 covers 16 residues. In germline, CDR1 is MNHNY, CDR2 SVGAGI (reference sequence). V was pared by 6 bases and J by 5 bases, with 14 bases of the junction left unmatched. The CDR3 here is CASRPAPIDRGTEAFF. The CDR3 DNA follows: TGTGCCAGCAGACCCGCTCCTATTGACAGGGGTACTGAAGCTTTCTTT.

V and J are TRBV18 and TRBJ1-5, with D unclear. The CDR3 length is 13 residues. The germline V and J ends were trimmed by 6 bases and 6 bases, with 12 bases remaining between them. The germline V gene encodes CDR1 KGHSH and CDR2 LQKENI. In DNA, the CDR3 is TGTGCCAGCTCCCCCACCATCAGTCAGCCCCAGCATTTT. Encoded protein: CASSPTISQPQHF. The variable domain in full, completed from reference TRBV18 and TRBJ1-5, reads NAGVMQNPRHLVRRRGQEARLRCSPMKGHSHVYWYRQLPEEGLKFMVYLQKENIIDESGMPKERFSAEFPKEGPSILRIQQVVRGDSAAYFCASSPTISQPQHFGDGTRLSIL.